The clone carrying this T cell receptor (beta chain) was observed at least ten times. In TCRdb, the RT-PCR reads were re-called with MiXCR into one record per CDR3 protein. Of around 180,000 distinct CDR3 sequences in the sample, around 9% were seen once. This specimen belongs to a study of response to subunit inactivated influenza vaccine. Germline V gene sequence: CDR1 LGHNA, CDR2 YSLEER. V gave up 5 bases and J gave up 5 bases; unmatched junction bases: 14. The CDR3 has 17 residues. Sample: non-naive T cells sorted from PBMCs, taken on the day of vaccination. The V and J genes are TRBV4-3 and TRBJ2-2; TRBD2 matches at 7 bases. This receptor was taken from a middle-aged man who received an inactivated influenza vaccine. CDR3 region: CASSKSTQRGSTGELFF. The CDR3 DNA is TGCGCCAGCAGCAAATCGACCCAACGCGGGAGTACCGGGGAGCTGTTTTTT.